A selection of T cell receptor beta chains follows, all from one sample in a study of T-cell memory formation after mild COVID-19. TCRdb reanalysed the 5' RACE reads using MiXCR and keeps one entry per CDR3 protein. The table lists hundreds of thousands of distinct CDR3 sequences, more than 20% of them singletons. The specimen sequenced was PBMCs or a T cell subset sorted from them (not recorded which). All receptors derive from an adult woman who had mild COVID-19 (a few samples of this study predate the infection). Cell type and time point are not known. Each CDR3 is given with its conserved first and last residue. Fields, in order: D gene, J gene, V gene, clone size, CDR3 DNA, CDR3 protein. D genes are given only for firm matches. The size of a clone is reported for some rows only, either as once, few or many, or as a class for expanded clones.

- | TRBJ2-7 | TRBV29-1 | many | TGCAGCGTTCTACACCCGGGCCTCTACGAGCAGTACTTC | CSVLHPGLYEQYF
- | TRBJ1-1 | TRBV7-2 | few | TGTGCCAGCAGCTTAGGGTTGGGCGTGAACACTGAAGCTTTCTTT | CASSLGLGVNTEAFF
- | TRBJ1-2 | TRBV7-8 | few | TGTGCCAGCAGCTTAGTCGCAGTTTACTATGGCTACACCTTC | CASSLVAVYYGYTF
TRBD1 | TRBJ1-1 | TRBV6-6 | - | TGTGCCAGCAGAGGGAGGACAGGGGACACTGAAGCTTTCTTT | CASRGRTGDTEAFF
TRBD2 | TRBJ2-7 | TRBV5-1 | - | TGCGCCAGCAGCCCCCGGGGGGGTTCCTACGAGCAGTACTTC | CASSPRGGSYEQYF
- | TRBJ1-2 | TRBV18 | few | TGTGCCAGCTCACCCGGAGTTGGGCGCCTCTATGGCTACACCTTC | CASSPGVGRLYGYTF
- | TRBJ2-3 | TRBV6-6 | - | TGTGCCAGCACTCGGGACAAAACTAGCACAGATACGCAGTATTTT | CASTRDKTSTDTQYF
- | TRBJ2-7 | TRBV9 | - | TGTGCCAGCAGCGTAGGCGTCTCCTACGAGCAGTACTTC | CASSVGVSYEQYF
TRBD1 | TRBJ2-3 | TRBV7-9 | - | TGTGCCAGCAGCTTTCGGGCGATAGAGACAGGGGGCCTTCCGGGCATTGGCACAGATACGCAGTATTTT | CASSFRAIETGGLPGIGTDTQYF
TRBD2 | TRBJ2-1 | TRBV5-1 | - | TGCGCCAGCAGCTTGGGACGGGAGGTGGGAAATGAGCAGTTCTTC | CASSLGREVGNEQFF
- | TRBJ2-5 | TRBV11-3 | - | - | CASSLGLAQETQYFGPGTETQYF
- | TRBJ1-1 | TRBV5-1 | many | TGCGCCAGCAGCTCCGGACAGCCGAACACTGAAGCTTTCTTT | CASSSGQPNTEAFF
- | TRBJ2-1 | TRBV7-9 | few | TGTGCCAGCAGCTTATCCGATGTCAATGAGCAGTTCTTC | CASSLSDVNEQFF
- | TRBJ2-5 | TRBV7-9 | - | TGTGCCAGCAGCTTAGGCGATAACGGGGAGACCCAGTACTTC | CASSLGDNGETQYF
TRBD2 | TRBJ2-3 | TRBV12-3/TRBV12-4 | - | TGTGCCAGCAGTTTAGTAGCGGGAGGGCCAGCGGATACGCAGTATTTT | CASSLVAGGPADTQYF
TRBD2 | TRBJ2-1 | TRBV9 | - | TGTGCCAGCAGCCCCGATATCGGGACTAGCGGACTAGAGCAGTTCTTC | CASSPDIGTSGLEQFF
- | TRBJ2-5 | TRBV15 | - | TGTGCCACCAGCTCCCGGACGCTCCAAGAGACCCAGTACTTC | CATSSRTLQETQYF
TRBD2 | TRBJ2-1 | TRBV7-2 | few | TGTGCCAGCAGCTTAGGGGGCGGGAGTCCTGGCTATGAGCAGTTCTTC | CASSLGGGSPGYEQFF
- | TRBJ2-2 | TRBV6-5 | many | TGTGCCAGCAGTTCCAGGCGAGCGGGCGGGGAGCTGTTTTTT | CASSSRRAGGELFF
- | TRBJ2-5 | TRBV12-3/TRBV12-4 | - | TGTGCCAGCAGTACGGGACTGCCGGCCCAAGAGACCCAGTACTTC | CASSTGLPAQETQYF
- | TRBJ1-2 | TRBV12-3/TRBV12-4 | few | TGTGCCAGCAGCGACCCCACCGGCGGCTACACCTTC | CASSDPTGGYTF
- | TRBJ2-1 | TRBV9 | few | TGTGCCAGCAGCGTAGTGGGTTCAACCTACAATGAGCAGTTCTTC | CASSVVGSTYNEQFF
- | TRBJ1-1 | TRBV24-1 | - | TGTGCCACCAGCGGGGCTTCGAACACTGAAGCTTTCTTT | CATSGASNTEAFF
- | TRBJ1-5 | TRBV20-1 | many | TGCAGTGCTAGGACCGATATGAGCAATCAGCCCCAGCATTTT | CSARTDMSNQPQHF
TRBD1 | TRBJ2-7 | TRBV5-1 | few | TGCGCCAGCAGTCCCCCCGGGACAGGGCGCTCCTACGAGCAGTACTTC | CASSPPGTGRSYEQYF
- | TRBJ2-4 | TRBV30 | - | TGTGCCTGGAGTGTAGGTCCTGGGGAGGACATTCAGTACTTC | CAWSVGPGEDIQYF
TRBD1 | TRBJ2-3 | TRBV6-6 | - | TGTGCCAGCGGTAACGGGACAGGGAAGACAGATACGCAGTATTTT | CASGNGTGKTDTQYF
- | TRBJ2-2 | TRBV5-1 | few | TGCGCCAGCAGCTTGCCAGGGGACACCGGGGAGCTGTTTTTT | CASSLPGDTGELFF
- | TRBJ1-2 | TRBV29-1 | - | TGCAGCGTTGAGAGGGGCGTATCCCATGGCTACACCTTC | CSVERGVSHGYTF
- | TRBJ2-7 | TRBV6-6 | few | TGTGCCAGCAGTTACTCGGAGGAGCAAGAGCAGTACTTC | CASSYSEEQEQYF
TRBD1 | TRBJ2-1 | TRBV5-1 | few | TGCGCCAGCAGCTTGTTTCAGGGGGCGAGTGAGCAGTTCTTC | CASSLFQGASEQFF
TRBD2 | TRBJ2-1 | TRBV20-1 | few | TGCAGTGCTAGAGCTAGCGGCTACAATGAGCAGTTCTTC | CSARASGYNEQFF
- | TRBJ1-2 | TRBV12-3/TRBV12-4 | - | TGTGCCAGCACCCCGGGGGGGATTGACTATGGCTACACCTTC | CASTPGGIDYGYTF